Listed below are T cell receptor beta chains from one sample, sequenced in a study of CD8+ T cells in alopecia areata. Sequenced by immunoSEQ multiplex PCR; TCRdb stores in-frame clones only, minus some. Among approximately 200,000 clones listed, 40% to 45% were seen once. The source material was CD4+ T cells sorted from blood, sampled at roughly week 36, from a patient treated with tofacitinib. These receptors all stem from a human donor with alopecia areata. CDR3s include the opening cysteine and the closing phenylalanine or tryptophan. The D gene is left open where the match is weak. Clone size, where shown, is once, few, many, or a class for clones that have expanded.

>TRBV27|TRBJ2-5|NA|NA
CASSPLAGRETQYF
TGTGCCAGCAGTCCCCTCGCAGGGCGAGAGACCCAGTACTTC
>TRBV2|TRBJ2-5|once|NA
CASSVGPVQETQYF
TGTGCCAGCAGTGTTGGTCCAGTCCAAGAGACCCAGTACTTC
>TRBV5-1|TRBJ2-1|NA|TRBD2
CASSLVQGGVYNEQFF
TGCGCCAGCAGCTTGGTCCAGGGAGGGGTCTACAATGAGCAGTTCTTC
>TRBV2|TRBJ1-5|NA|TRBD1
CASSADRVNQPQHF
TGTGCCAGCAGCGCGGACAGGGTGAATCAGCCCCAGCATTTT
>TRBV15|TRBJ2-7|NA|NA
CATSRDLTHEQYF
TGTGCCACCAGCAGAGATCTCACTCACGAGCAGTACTTC
>TRBV5-1|TRBJ1-6|few|NA
CASSHGQTPLHF
TGCGCCAGCAGCCACGGACAGACACCCCTCCACTTT
>TRBV6-5|TRBJ2-1|NA|NA
CASSPPSLPRQFF
TGTGCCAGCAGTCCACCCTCCCTACCAAGGCAGTTCTTC
>TRBV7-2|TRBJ2-5|once|TRBD2
CASSLEGGRAETQYF
TGTGCCAGCAGCTTAGAAGGAGGGAGGGCAGAGACCCAGTACTTC
>TRBV6-6|TRBJ2-3|NA|NA
CASSPTGDTQYF
TGTGCCAGCAGTCCAACGGGAGATACGCAGTATTTT
>TRBV10-3|TRBJ2-5|NA|TRBD1
CAISATGTEEETQYF
TGTGCCATCAGTGCAACCGGGACAGAGGAAGAGACCCAGTACTTC
>TRBV2|TRBJ1-1|NA|TRBD1
CASTSTGLNTEAFF
TGTGCCAGCACCTCGACAGGGCTGAACACTGAAGCTTTCTTT
>TRBV5-6|TRBJ1-5|few|NA
CASSLYTGNNQPQHF
TGTGCCAGCAGCTTGTACACAGGGAACAATCAGCCCCAGCATTTT
>TRBV30|TRBJ2-5|NA|TRBD1
CAWQGEPYQETQYF
TGTGCCTGGCAGGGGGAACCGTACCAAGAGACCCAGTACTTC
>TRBV29-1|TRBJ2-3|few|NA
CSVEDLYRSTDTQYF
TGCAGCGTTGAAGATCTGTACCGAAGCACAGATACGCAGTATTTT
>TRBV2|TRBJ1-2|NA|NA
CASTVNYGYTF
TGTGCCAGCACCGTCAACTATGGCTACACCTTC
>TRBV30|TRBJ1-3|NA|NA
CARSEASGNTIYF
TGTGCCAGGTCCGAGGCCTCTGGAAACACCATATATTTT
>TRBV30|TRBJ2-7|NA|TRBD1
CAWEDGQGRNEQYF
TGTGCCTGGGAGGATGGACAGGGGCGGAACGAGCAGTACTTC
>TRBV2|TRBJ1-2|NA|NA
CASSVEYGYTF
TGTGCCAGCAGCGTCGAATATGGCTACACCTTC
>TRBV29-1|TRBJ2-7|few|TRBD2
CSVVGLAGSNEQYF
TGCAGCGTTGTGGGACTAGCGGGAAGTAACGAGCAGTACTTC
>TRBV5-1|TRBJ2-1|once|NA
CASSLGRRRPSYNEQFF
TGCGCCAGCAGCTTGGGTAGGCGCCGTCCCTCCTACAATGAGCAGTTCTTC
>TRBV5-1|TRBJ2-6|NA|TRBD1
CASSWTGGSGGANVLTF
TGCGCCAGCAGCTGGACAGGGGGCTCCGGAGGGGCCAACGTCCTGACTTTC
>TRBV30|TRBJ1-2|NA|NA
CAWSVRRHYGYTF
TGTGCCTGGAGTGTGAGAAGGCACTATGGCTACACCTTC
>TRBV11-2|TRBJ2-5|NA|NA
CASSSSEGETQYF
TGTGCCAGCAGCTCGTCAGAGGGCGAGACCCAGTACTTC